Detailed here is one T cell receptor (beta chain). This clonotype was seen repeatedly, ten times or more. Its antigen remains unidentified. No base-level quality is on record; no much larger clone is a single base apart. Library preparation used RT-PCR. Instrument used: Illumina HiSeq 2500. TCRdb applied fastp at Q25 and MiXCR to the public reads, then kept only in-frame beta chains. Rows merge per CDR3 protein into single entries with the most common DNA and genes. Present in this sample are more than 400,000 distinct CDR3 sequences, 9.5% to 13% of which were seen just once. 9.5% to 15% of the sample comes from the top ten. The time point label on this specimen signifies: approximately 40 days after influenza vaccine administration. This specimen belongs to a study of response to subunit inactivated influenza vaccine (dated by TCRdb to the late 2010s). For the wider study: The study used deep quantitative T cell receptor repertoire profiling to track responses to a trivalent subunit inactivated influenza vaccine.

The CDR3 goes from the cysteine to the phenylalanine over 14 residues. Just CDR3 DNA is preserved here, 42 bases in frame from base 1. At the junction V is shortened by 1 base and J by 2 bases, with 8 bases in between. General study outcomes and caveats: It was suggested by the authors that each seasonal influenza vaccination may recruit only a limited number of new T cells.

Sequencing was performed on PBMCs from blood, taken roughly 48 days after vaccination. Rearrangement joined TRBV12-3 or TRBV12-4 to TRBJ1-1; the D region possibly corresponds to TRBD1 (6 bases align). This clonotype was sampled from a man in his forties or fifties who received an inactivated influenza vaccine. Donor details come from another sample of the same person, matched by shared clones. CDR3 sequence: CASSLGTANTEAFF. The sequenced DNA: TGTGCCAGCAGTTTAGGGACAGCCAACACTGAAGCTTTCTTT.